A selection of T cell receptor beta chains follows, all from one sample in a study of blood T cell repertoires in COVID-19. Clones were read by immunoSEQ multiplex PCR, and TCRdb kept only the in-frame ones, dropping some. The table has just over 650,000 clones, 75% to 90% seen once. The specimen sequenced was peripheral blood. All receptors derive from a woman younger than 35 with acute or convalescent COVID-19. The CDR3 runs from the conserved cysteine through the conserved F or W. Each record gives: D gene, V gene, clone size, J gene, CDR3 protein, CDR3 DNA. A D gene is named only where the DNA matches it firmly. Some rows mark clone size as missing; the rest say once, few, many or name a class of expanded clone.

TRBD2,TRBV6-4,.,TRBJ2-1,CASSDSAGGGYNEQFF,TGTGCCAGCAGTGACTCGGCGGGGGGTGGCTACAATGAGCAGTTCTTC
.,TRBV30,.,TRBJ1-1,CAWSVLDPSEAFF,TGTGCCTGGAGTGTGTTAGATCCGTCTGAAGCTTTCTTT
.,TRBV5-5,.,TRBJ1-3,CASSPDRLRGNTIYF,TGTGCCAGCAGCCCGGACAGACTACGCGGAAACACCATATATTTT
TRBD1,TRBV30,.,TRBJ1-1,CAWTITGTGDEAFF,TGTGCCTGGACTATTACCGGGACAGGTGATGAAGCTTTCTTT
.,TRBV6-2/TRBV6-3,.,TRBJ2-2,CASSHPARVVGELFF,TGTGCCAGCAGTCACCCCGCCAGGGTGGTCGGGGAGCTGTTTTTT
TRBD1,TRBV28,.,TRBJ1-2,CASSFQGEDYGYTF,TGTGCCAGCAGTTTCCAGGGGGAGGACTATGGCTACACCTTC
.,TRBV27,.,TRBJ1-2,CASSWTAANYGYTF,TGTGCCAGCAGTTGGACAGCCGCTAACTATGGCTACACCTTC
TRBD2,TRBV30,once,TRBJ2-2,CAWSPFGPQGGIGELFF,TGTGCCTGGAGTCCCTTCGGCCCCCAGGGAGGGATCGGGGAGCTGTTTTTT
.,TRBV5-1,few,TRBJ1-6,CASSLGGSGNSPLHF,TGCGCCAGCAGCTTAGGGGGTTCGGGTAATTCACCCCTCCACTTT
.,TRBV19,.,TRBJ1-1,CASSIVGGTEAFF,TGTGCCAGTAGTATCGTTGGAGGGACTGAAGCTTTCTTT
TRBD1,TRBV6-5,.,TRBJ1-6,CATQGVSYNSPLHF,TGTGCCACCCAGGGGGTCTCCTATAATTCACCCCTCCACTTT
TRBD1,TRBV27,.,TRBJ1-2,CASSSFRDSRVEVHGYTF,TGTGCCAGCAGTTCGTTCCGGGACAGCCGAGTTGAGGTCCATGGCTACACCTTC
.,TRBV5-1,.,TRBJ2-2,CASSLTVNTGELFF,TGCGCCAGCAGCTTGACGGTTAACACCGGGGAGCTGTTTTTT
TRBD2,TRBV19,.,TRBJ2-7,CASTIGLGGNEQYF,TGTGCCAGTACCATTGGACTAGGCGGGAACGAGCAGTACTTC
TRBD1,TRBV6-5,.,TRBJ1-5,CASSLTGGNQPQHF,TGTGCCAGCAGTTTGACAGGGGGCAATCAGCCCCAGCATTTT
.,TRBV28,.,TRBJ1-5,CASRWVAPSVSNQPQHF,TGTGCCAGCAGATGGGTAGCCCCTAGTGTGAGCAATCAGCCCCAGCATTTT
TRBD1,TRBV19,.,TRBJ1-4,CASRYDRGTTNEKLFF,TGTGCCAGTAGATATGACAGGGGGACTACTAATGAAAAACTGTTTTTT
.,TRBV5-1,.,TRBJ2-1,CASSLVEGARDEQFF,TGCGCCAGCAGCTTGGTGGAGGGGGCAAGAGATGAGCAGTTCTTC
TRBD1,TRBV18,.,TRBJ1-1,CASSPYHRDSTEAFF,TGTGCCAGCTCACCCTATCATAGGGACAGCACTGAAGCTTTCTTT
.,TRBV3-1/TRBV3-2,.,TRBJ1-2,CASSQDQTGHRYGYTF,TGTGCCAGCAGCCAAGACCAAACAGGACACAGGTACGGCTACACCTTC
.,TRBV3-1/TRBV3-2,.,TRBJ1-2,CASSQIRDSLHGYTF,TGTGCCAGCAGCCAAATCCGGGACTCACTGCACGGCTACACCTTC
.,TRBV28,.,TRBJ1-5,CASSLFNRLQPQHF,TGTGCCAGCAGTTTATTTAACCGACTTCAGCCCCAGCATTTT
TRBD1,TRBV12-5,.,TRBJ1-5,CASGLTWTGGGNQPQHF,TGTGCTAGTGGTTTGACATGGACAGGGGGAGGCAATCAGCCCCAGCATTTT
.,TRBV11-2,.,TRBJ2-7,CASSLFGQNYEQYF,TGTGCCAGCAGCTTATTCGGACAGAACTACGAGCAGTACTTC
.,TRBV30,.,TRBJ1-4,CAGTRDPRGEKLFF,TGTGCCGGGACCAGAGACCCCCGAGGGGAAAAACTGTTTTTT
.,TRBV5-1,.,TRBJ1-1,CASSLENTAAEAFF,TGCGCCAGCAGCTTGGAGAACACCGCGGCTGAAGCTTTCTTT
TRBD2,TRBV7-9,.,TRBJ2-3,CASSHRTSGTDTQYF,TGTGCCAGCAGCCACCGGACTAGCGGGACAGATACGCAGTATTTT
.,TRBV6-1,.,TRBJ2-1,CASSETSNEQFF,TGTGCCAGCAGTGAGACATCCAATGAGCAGTTCTTC
.,TRBV6-5,.,TRBJ2-3,CASSYPDTQYF,TGTGCCAGCAGTTATCCGGATACGCAGTATTTT
.,TRBV25-1,.,TRBJ1-6,CASSGSSSYNSPLHF,TGTGCCAGCAGTGGATCGAGCTCCTATAATTCACCCCTCCACTTT
.,TRBV5-1,.,TRBJ2-7,CASSLGGTASYEQYF,TGCGCCAGCAGCTTGGGCGGGACAGCCTCCTACGAGCAGTACTTC
TRBD1,TRBV27,.,TRBJ2-7,CASSLSDRGREQYF,TGTGCCAGCAGTTTATCTGACAGGGGGCGAGAGCAGTACTTC
.,TRBV5-1,once,TRBJ1-1,CASSLVGAGPYLNTEAFF,TGCGCCAGCAGCTTGGTGGGGGCAGGGCCCTACTTGAACACTGAAGCTTTCTTT
.,TRBV7-2,.,TRBJ1-5,CASSDWGGRGNQPQHF,TGTGCCAGCAGCGATTGGGGGGGAAGGGGCAATCAGCCCCAGCATTTT
.,TRBV27,.,TRBJ2-7,CASSLSSGRSEQYF,TGTGCCAGCAGTTTATCATCAGGGCGAAGCGAGCAGTACTTC